The 17 T cell receptor beta chains presented below share a single source sample, sequenced in a study of tumor-infiltrating lymphocytes in primary liver carcinoma. A constant-region primer primed TCR beta cDNA synthesis from about 550 ng of total RNA. ARM-PCR, slightly modified, supplied the TCR beta libraries through three nested multiplex PCR rounds. The study ran its first two PCR rounds for 9 to 10 cycles each, using TRBV1-TRBV30 forward primers and a C-beta reverse primer. MiXCR, run by TCRdb on the multiplex PCR reads, gives a single entry per CDR3 protein. The table records fewer than 200,000 distinct CDR3 sequences, around four fifths of them present only once. The tissue used was unsorted bulk material of about 19-34 mg. RNA and DNA were co-extracted from it with the AllPrep DNA/RNA mini kit. The specimen sequenced was tumor tissue from primary liver carcinoma. The receptors originated from a man aged 35-49 years with primary liver carcinoma and hepatitis B virus infection.

This clonotype appeared many times. The chain carries TRBV28 and TRBJ2-7; 8 bases agree with TRBD1. V was clipped by 5 bases and J by 5 bases; unmatched bases: 11. The length of the CDR3 is 15 residues. Germline-derived CDR1 and CDR2 are MDHEN and SYDVKM. CDR3 nucleotides: TGTGCCAGCAGTGAACCAGGACAGGGTCGCAACGAGCAGTACTTC. Its protein product is CASSEPGQGRNEQYF.

About this clonotype itself: Germline and junction disagree at one end, which may indicate a read error. This rearrangement joins TRBV11-1 to TRBJ2-1; 8 bases are a match to TRBD2. Germline CDR1 reads SGHAT; CDR2 reads FQDESV (reference sequence). CDR3 length: 15 amino acids. CDR3 nucleotides: TGTGCCAGCAGCTCGTCCAGGCGGGGGGACAATGAACAGTTCTTC. Its protein is CASSSSRRGDNEQFF. Complete variable domain (other parts from reference TRBV11-1 and TRBJ2-1): EAEVAQSPRYKITEKSQAVAFWCDPISGHATLYWYRQILGQGPELLVQFQDESVVDDSQLPKDRFSAERLKGVDSTLKIQPAELGDSAMYLCASSSSRRGDNEQFFGPGTRLTVL.

As for this clonotype: At one end, the junction sequence differs from germline, possibly due to a read error. V is TRBV6-5 and J is TRBJ2-1; 9 nucleotides align to TRBD1. Germline V gene sequence: CDR1 MNHEY, CDR2 SVGAGI. The CDR3 consists of 15 residues. Here the CDR3 reads CTSSPGTGWRNEQFF. DNA for the CDR3: TGTACCAGCAGTCCCGGGACAGGGTGGAGAAATGAGCAGTTCTTC.

V gene TRBV29-1 combines with J gene TRBJ1-4; D uncertain. Trimming took off 3 bases at V and 7 bases at J, with 12 bases between the two ends. Germline V gene sequence: CDR1 SQVTM, CDR2 ANQGSEA. The CDR3 spans 13 residues. CDR3 sequence reads: CSVEGGIREKLFF. In DNA form, the CDR3 reads TGCAGCGTTGAGGGAGGAATACGTGAAAAACTGTTTTTT.

The rearrangement links TRBV6-5 to TRBJ2-6; 7 bases align to TRBD1. The J segment lost 12 bases and the V segment lost 6 bases, leaving 14 bases of the junction unmatched. Germline CDR1 and CDR2: MNHEY and SVGAGI. This CDR3 has 15 residues. The CDR3 spells CASRYRGSGVIVLTF. The DNA for the CDR3 is TGTGCCAGCAGATACAGGGGCTCTGGGGTCATCGTCCTGACTTTC.

This clonotype has ten or more counts. The chain uses TRBV5-4 and TRBJ2-1; TRBD2 aligns across 12 bases. Germline CDR1 reads SGHNT; CDR2 reads YYREEE (reference sequence). Losses at the gene ends were 3 bases for V and 6 bases for J; bases not matched to a gene: 4. There are 15 residues in the CDR3. CDR3 sequence: CASSWASGRANEQFF. For the CDR3, the DNA is TGTGCCAGCAGCTGGGCTAGCGGGAGGGCCAATGAGCAGTTCTTC.

For this clonotype: Sequence at one end of the junction differs from germline and may be a read error. The V and J genes are TRBV11-2 and TRBJ2-1, with D hard to call. Germline V CDR1 and CDR2: SGHAT, FQNNGV. This CDR3 is 15 amino acids long. CDR3 in DNA: TGTGCCAGCAGCTTACTCCTCCTCTCCTACAATGAGCAGATCTTC. Translating gives CASSLLLLSYNEQIF.

This clonotype was counted many times. The V gene is TRBV5-4, the J gene TRBJ2-5, with a possible D match to TRBD2 (6 bases). Germline CDR1 is SGHNT and CDR2 is YYREEE (reference sequence). This CDR3 spans 14 amino acids. With 4 bases removed from V and 2 bases from J, the gap between germline ends came to 12 bases. The CDR3 DNA reads TGTGCCAGCAGCCTCGCCGGGACTCAAGAGACCCAGTACTTC. It is translated as CASSLAGTQETQYF.

Notes on this clonotype: At one end the junction does not follow the germline gene, possibly because of a read error. The V gene is TRBV5-6, the J gene TRBJ1-1, with unresolved D. The germline gives CDR1 SGHDT, CDR2 YYEEEE. CDR3 size: 15 residues. DNA for the CDR3: TGTACCAGCAGCTTTCCCGGCCTTATTCCCACTGAAGCTTTCTTT. Its translation: CTSSFPGLIPTEAFF.

As to this clonotype: One end of the junction varies from germline; a read error may be responsible. The chain links TRBV6-1 to TRBJ2-5; 7 nucleotides line up with TRBD1. The CDR3 is 15 amino acids. Germline CDR1 MNHNS, CDR2 SASEGT. The CDR3 region has the DNA TGTGCCGGCAGTGATCCCCGACAGGGAGTAAGAGCCCAGTACTTC. Its protein product is CAGSDPRQGVRAQYF.

As concerns this clonotype: No conserved phenylalanine or tryptophan is present at the end of the CDR3, so a read error is the likely explanation. The chain employs TRBV4-3 and TRBJ1-4, with TRBD1 as a possible D gene (5 bases). The CDR3 consists of 16 residues. The germline V gene has CDR1 LGHNA and CDR2 YSLEER. The CDR3 DNA reads TGCGCCAGCAGTCAAGATCTTAGGGGACGAAATGAAAAACTGTTTCTT. Its translation: CASSQDLRGRNEKLFL.

A remark on this clonotype: In this CDR3 the conserved last residue, phenylalanine or tryptophan, is missing, so a read error is likely. The chain joins TRBV11-2 to TRBJ2-3; TRBD2 matches 8 bases. The V segment lost 4 bases and the J segment 6 bases; nucleotides outside the gene matches: 12. CDR3 length: 16 amino acids. Germline V gene lookup returns CDR1 SGHAT and CDR2 FQNNGV. Here the CDR3 reads CASSSGGASGGDTQYS. The CDR3 bases are TGTGCCAGCAGCTCCGGGGGGGCTAGCGGAGGGGATACGCAGTATTCT.

This chain joins TRBV6-1 and TRBJ1-5; D not resolved. The germline CDR1 and CDR2 sequences are MNHNS and SASEGT. V was clipped by 1 base and J by 10 bases, with 20 bases between them. The CDR3 contains 16 residues. Here the CDR3 reads CASSEGGIVSKHPQHF. For the CDR3, the DNA is TGTGCCAGCAGTGAAGGAGGAATAGTTAGCAAACATCCCCAGCATTTT.

On this clonotype: Since the CDR3 does not end with the conserved phenylalanine or tryptophan, this likely comes from a read error. The gene calls are TRBV4-1 and TRBJ1-4; the D gene is possibly TRBD1 (6 bases). The CDR3 loop spans 15 amino acids. Trimming stripped 5 bases from V and 9 bases from J, with 19 bases between. CDR1 MGHRA and CDR2 YSYEKL come from the germline V gene. The CDR3 DNA reads TGCGCCAGCAGCTTCTGGGGGGCGGCTAGTAAAAAACTGTTTTTG. It specifies CASSFWGAASKKLFL.

Notes on this clonotype: Sequence at one end of the junction differs from germline and may be a read error. The genes are TRBV12-3 or TRBV12-4 and TRBJ2-1; D unclear. CDR3 length: 11 residues. The CDR3: CTSSYANEQFF. The DNA of the CDR3 is TGTACCAGCAGTTACGCCAATGAGCAGTTCTTC.

Remarks on this clonotype: A read error may produce the germline difference seen at one junction end. The J gene is TRBJ2-1, the V gene TRBV11-3; D is unresolved. CDR1 is SGHNT, CDR2 YENEEA, per germline. The CDR3 sequence is 14 residues long. CDR3 residues: CASSLVVWNNEQLF. CDR3 bases: TGTGCCAGCAGCTTAGTCGTCTGGAACAATGAGCAGTTATTC.

This chain links TRBV11-1 with TRBJ2-7; no definite D call. This CDR3 spans 15 amino acids. V lost 7 bases, J lost 3 bases, and 19 bases lay in between. Germline loops: CDR1 SGHAT, CDR2 FQDESV (reference sequence). The CDR3 reads CASILLLAPNYEQYF. Written as DNA, the CDR3 is TGTGCCAGCATTCTCCTGCTGGCCCCGAACTACGAGCAGTACTTC.